This TCR beta chain was sequenced for a study of PD-L1 blockade in urothelial cancer. The overall study: Atezolizumab at 1,200 mg intravenously every 3 weeks was started by patients in the mid-2010s. T cells numbered a median of around 140,000 in the blood samples. Findings and caveats of the study: Tumor-associated clones in the blood of durable-benefit patients grew more at 3 weeks.

Regarding this clone: Its specificity is unknown.

Sequencing used immunoSEQ multiplex PCR; TCRdb keeps in-frame clones, though not all of them. The sample holds approximately 70,000 clones; around 90% are singletons and the top ten take roughly 3.3%. CDR1 is SGHAT, CDR2 FQNNGV, per germline. V was clipped by 2 bases and J by 5 bases, with 10 bases between them. This CDR3 spans 15 amino acids. V and J are TRBV11-2 and TRBJ1-6; the D gene is possibly TRBD1 (5 bases). This TCR was sampled from a man in his fifties or sixties with urothelial cancer. The specimen was PBMCs, collected around atezolizumab (anti-PD-L1) treatment. The CDR3 DNA is TGTGCCAGCAGCTTACAGGGAGGGGATAATTCACCCCTCCACTTT. Protein product: CASSLQGGDNSPLHF.